The 2 T cell receptor beta chains in this list originate from one sample, sequenced in a study of blood T cell repertoires in COVID-19. Sequencing was performed with immunoSEQ multiplex PCR; in TCRdb, only in-frame clones are kept and a portion is missing. The sample includes 300,000 or so clones, more than 85% of them seen just once. Sequencing used PBMCs or T cells enriched from blood (not recorded which). The source of these receptors is a woman in her thirties who had recovered from COVID-19.

The table lists this clone with a count of one. The chain recombines TRBV16 with TRBJ1-4; D not certain. The CDR3 covers 14 residues. Trimming shortened V by 6 bases and J by 0 bases, and 8 bases separated the two germline ends. Germline values: CDR1 KGHSY, CDR2 FQNENV. DNA for the CDR3: TGTGCCAGCAGGCACAGTACAACTAATGAAAAACTGTTTTTT. It translates to CASRHSTTNEKLFF.

Of note for this clone: Compared with germline, one end of the junction differs, possibly owing to a read error. V and J are TRBV20-1 and TRBJ2-1, with 9 bases identical to TRBD1. CDR3 length equals 9 residues. Germline values: CDR1 DFQATT, CDR2 SNEGSKA (reference sequence). CDR3 amino acids: CSAGTGLVF. For the CDR3, the DNA is TGCAGTGCTGGGACAGGGCTAGTCTTC.